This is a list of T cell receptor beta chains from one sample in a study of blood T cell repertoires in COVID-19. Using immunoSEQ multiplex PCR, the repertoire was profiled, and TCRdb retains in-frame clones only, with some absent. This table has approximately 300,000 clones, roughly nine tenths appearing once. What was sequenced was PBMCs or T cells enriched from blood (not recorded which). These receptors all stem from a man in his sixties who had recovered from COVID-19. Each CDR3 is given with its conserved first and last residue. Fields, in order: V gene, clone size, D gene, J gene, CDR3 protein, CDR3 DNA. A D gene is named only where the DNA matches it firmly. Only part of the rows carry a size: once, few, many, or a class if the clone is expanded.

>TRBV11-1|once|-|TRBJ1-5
CASSHGGAGNQPQHF
TGTGCCAGCAGCCACGGGGGGGCCGGCAATCAGCCCCAGCATTTT
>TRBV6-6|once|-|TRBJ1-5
CASSNGGNSNQPQHF
TGTGCCAGCAGTAACGGGGGGAATAGCAATCAGCCCCAGCATTTT
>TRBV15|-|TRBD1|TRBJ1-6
CATSRGQGNSPLHF
TGTGCCACCAGCAGAGGACAGGGGAATTCACCCCTCCACTTT
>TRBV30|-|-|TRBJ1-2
CAWSASQGYYGYTF
TGTGCCTGGAGTGCCAGCCAGGGATACTATGGCTACACCTTC
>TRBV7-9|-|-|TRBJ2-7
CASSFGQSSEQYF
TGTGCCAGCAGCTTCGGACAGTCCAGCGAGCAGTACTTC
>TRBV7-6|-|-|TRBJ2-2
CASSPQWGETGELFF
TGTGCCAGCAGCCCGCAGTGGGGCGAGACCGGGGAGCTGTTTTTT
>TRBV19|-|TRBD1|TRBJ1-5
CASSIFPGTGNQPQHF
TGTGCCAGCAGTATTTTTCCCGGGACAGGCAATCAGCCCCAGCATTTT
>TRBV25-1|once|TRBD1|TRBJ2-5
CASTRAGTGGETQYF
TGTGCCAGCACCCGAGCCGGGACAGGGGGAGAGACCCAGTACTTC
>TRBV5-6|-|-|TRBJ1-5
CASSLGGGAGQPQHF
TGTGCCAGCAGCTTAGGGGGGGGCGCGGGTCAGCCCCAGCATTTT
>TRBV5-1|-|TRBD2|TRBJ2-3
CASSLAGAGGHTQYF
TGCGCCAGCAGCTTGGCCGGGGCGGGGGGACATACGCAGTATTTT
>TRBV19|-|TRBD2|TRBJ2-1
CASSVQLAGVAGNEQFF
TGTGCCAGTTCTGTACAACTAGCGGGAGTCGCTGGCAATGAGCAGTTCTTC
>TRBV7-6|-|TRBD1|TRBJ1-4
CASSLAGGATNEKLFF
TGTGCCAGCAGCTTAGCAGGGGGCGCAACTAATGAAAAACTGTTTTTT
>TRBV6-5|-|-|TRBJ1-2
CASSYGSGLGGYTF
TGTGCCAGCAGTTACGGCTCAGGATTGGGTGGCTACACCTTC
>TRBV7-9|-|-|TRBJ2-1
CASSFGGHLQFF
TGTGCCAGCAGCTTCGGGGGTCACCTGCAGTTCTTC
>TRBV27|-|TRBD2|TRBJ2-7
CASRGLGLRGQYF
TGTGCCAGCAGGGGACTAGGACTACGAGGCCAGTACTTC
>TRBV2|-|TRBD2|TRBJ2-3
CASRARSSGGAIDTQYF
TGTGCCAGCAGAGCGCGTTCTAGCGGGGGGGCCATAGATACGCAGTATTTT
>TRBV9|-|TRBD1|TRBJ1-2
CASSVRTGRGYTF
TGTGCCAGCAGCGTCCGGACAGGGAGGGGCTACACCTTC
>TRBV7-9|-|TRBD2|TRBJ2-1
CASSSFRVKSGISYNEQFF
TGTGCCAGCAGCTCCTTTAGGGTTAAAAGCGGGATCTCCTACAATGAGCAGTTCTTC
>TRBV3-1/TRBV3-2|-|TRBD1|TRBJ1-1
CASIKQGNTEAFF
TGTGCCAGCATCAAACAGGGGAATACTGAAGCTTTCTTT
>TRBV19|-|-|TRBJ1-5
CASSIFQRARTRQPQHF
TGTGCCAGTAGTATTTTTCAGCGGGCCCGAACACGTCAGCCCCAGCATTTT
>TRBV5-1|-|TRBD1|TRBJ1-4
CASRKGQGVPNEKLFF
TGCGCCAGCAGAAAGGGACAGGGAGTACCAAATGAAAAACTGTTTTTT
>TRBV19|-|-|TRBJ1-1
CASSIGQIGNTEAFF
TGTGCCAGTAGTATAGGGCAGATTGGGAACACTGAAGCTTTCTTT
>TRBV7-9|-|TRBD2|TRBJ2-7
CASSLVAGGSGSYEQYF
TGTGCCAGCAGCTTAGTTGCGGGGGGCTCAGGCTCCTACGAGCAGTACTTC
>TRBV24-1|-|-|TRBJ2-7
CATAGGQGSSYEQYF
TGTGCCACTGCGGGGGGACAGGGAAGCTCCTACGAGCAGTACTTC
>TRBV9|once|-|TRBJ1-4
CASSTGGSEKLFF
TGTGCCAGCTCAACGGGGGGGTCTGAAAAACTGTTTTTT
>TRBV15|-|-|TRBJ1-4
CATSRAFLEKLFF
TGTGCCACCAGCAGAGCGTTTCTGGAAAAACTGTTTTTT
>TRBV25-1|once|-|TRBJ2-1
CASSELGGVSYNEQFF
TGTGCCAGCAGTGAATTAGGGGGTGTTTCCTACAATGAGCAGTTCTTC
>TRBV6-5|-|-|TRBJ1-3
CASYQVQGTIYF
TGTGCCAGCTATCAAGTTCAGGGCACCATATATTTT
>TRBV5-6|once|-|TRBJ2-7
CASSLGSPYEQYF
TGTGCCAGCAGCTTGGGCAGTCCCTACGAGCAGTACTTC
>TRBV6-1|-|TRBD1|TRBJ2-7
CASSESTGVGEQYF
TGTGCCAGCAGTGAATCGACAGGGGTTGGGGAGCAGTACTTC
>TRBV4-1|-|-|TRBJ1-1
CASSQDSGNTEAFF
TGCGCCAGCAGCCAAGATTCAGGGAACACTGAAGCTTTCTTT
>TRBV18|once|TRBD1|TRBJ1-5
CASSPQRTGGLVTQPQHF
TGTGCCAGCTCACCACAGAGGACAGGGGGCTTGGTTACTCAGCCCCAGCATTTT
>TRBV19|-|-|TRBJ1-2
CASSFLDSNYGYTF
TGTGCCAGTAGTTTTTTGGACAGTAACTATGGCTACACCTTC